This T cell receptor beta chain stems from a study of regulatory T cells in long-lasting Graves disease. Study as a whole: The study enrolled newly diagnosed Graves' patients on antithyroid drugs under 3 months. Study-wide findings and caveats: Whereas around 970 public clonotypes were shared by new patients, persistent patients shared more, at a few thousand. TCR diversity was lower in persistent Graves' patients (versus newly diagnosed ones). The study examined only peripheral blood, not thyroid tissue.

The CDR3 is made up of 15 amino acids. The germline CDR1 and CDR2 sequences are SGHTA and FQGNSA. The J segment lost 4 bases and the V segment lost 5 bases, leaving 6 bases of the junction unmatched. The time point is: newly diagnosed GD, antithyroid drugs for less than 3 months. The TCR library was made from RNA that had been extracted from PBMCs in TRIzol. Building of the TCR beta libraries involved iRepertoire HTBI primers and Arm-PCR of CDR3 regions. MiXCR, run by TCRdb on the multiplex PCR reads, gives a single entry per CDR3 protein. The sample holds 350,000 to 400,000 distinct CDR3 sequences, around 16% seen once. On this clonotype: As yet, its antigen is unknown.

The chain is built from TRBV7-2 and TRBJ2-7; 12 nucleotides line up with TRBD2. The receptor's source is a female donor with Graves disease. The sequences come from peripheral blood mononuclear cells (PBMCs), collected at new diagnosis, from a patient treated with antithyroid drugs. The CDR3 sequence: CASSRPTSGSYEQYF. CDR3 in DNA: TGTGCCAGCAGCCGACCGACTAGCGGGAGTTACGAGCAGTACTTC.